This T cell receptor (beta chain) emerged from a study of blood T cell repertoires in COVID-19. Libraries were prepared by immunoSEQ multiplex PCR; TCRdb keeps only in-frame clonotypes and omits some of them. The sample holds fewer than 300,000 clones; over 75% are singletons and the top ten take 0.9% to 1.2%. The CDR3 totals 16 residues. Germline CDR1 is SNHLY and CDR2 is FYNNEI. The ends were cut back, 0 bases at V and 6 bases at J, with 17 bases in the middle. The source of this sequence is a woman aged 25 to 39 who had recovered from COVID-19. The chain uses TRBV2 and TRBJ1-2; possibly TRBD1 for D (6 bases). The specimen was PBMCs or T cells enriched from blood (not recorded which). The CDR3 spells CASSEAGAGWLDGYTF. CDR3 DNA: TGTGCCAGCAGTGAAGCGGGGGCAGGGTGGCTAGATGGCTACACCTTC.